Reported below is one T cell receptor beta chain. Its antigen remains undetermined. Per-base quality was not reported, and no clone a single base away is much larger than it. For sequencing of the TCRbeta CDR3 region, genomic DNA was extracted from the sorted cells. The immunoSEQ Assay was used for sequencing of TCRbeta CDR3 regions. In its TCRdb copy, this immuneACCESS table keeps in-frame sequences only and misses some clones. Where compared with another copy, unresolved V genes explain less than half of these, and the others have no known cause. This sample gives roughly 62,000 clones in total; around 83% of them show up just once. The ten largest clones represent roughly 2.3% of the sample. Reading from cysteine to phenylalanine, the CDR3 counts 17 amino acids. The CDR3 DNA has 51 bases and is translated from base 1. A distance of 12 bases separates the germline ends of V and J, which lose 0 bases and 1 base respectively. CDR1 LGHNA and CDR2 YSLEER were looked up in the germline V gene.

This sample is part of a study of OX40 agonist ivuxolimab in advanced cancers. Some background on the complete study: Ivuxolimab was an agonistic, fully human IgG2 monoclonal antibody directed against OX40 (CD134), a costimulatory receptor. Intravenous ivuxolimab was administered to patients every 2 weeks at six dose levels: 0.01, 0.1, 0.3, 1.5, 3 and 10 mg/kg. Of the approximately 53 patients in dose escalation, about 20 had hepatocellular carcinoma, approximately 15 had melanoma, 9 had renal cell carcinoma and 9 had head and neck cancer. A male proportion of almost 85% and a mean age of around 60 years, ranging from about 23 to 79, were recorded for the dose-escalation cohort. Prior anti-PD-1, anti-PD-L1 or anti-CTLA-4 therapy was permitted, and 30% to 45% of dose-escalation patients had received checkpoint inhibitors. Partial responses were achieved by three dose-escalation patients, of whom one had hepatocellular carcinoma and two had cutaneous melanoma. Peripheral TCRbeta sequencing was intended to test whether TCR sequence diversity was altered and clonal T-cell expansion was caused by ivuxolimab. The paper covers the monotherapy dose-escalation part of the phase I ivuxolimab trial, which included N ≈ 57 patients.

General conclusions and limits of the study: In the 0.1-3.0 mg/kg groups, partial responders were among the patients with the lowest normalized peripheral clonal expansion, particularly in CD8+ T cells. After ivuxolimab, expanded clones were on average more numerous among CD8+ T cells than among CD4+ T cells. Clonal expansion of both CD4+ and CD8+ blood T cells was observed from baseline to week 6 at doses 0.1 to 3.0 mg/kg. Low levels of normalized T-cell clonal expansion were also shown by some nonresponding patients. The antigen specificity of the clonally expanded peripheral T cells was not determined.

The trial excluded patients who had a history of autoimmune disease or were on systemic immunosuppression. Peripheral blood for TCR sequencing was collected from all dose cohorts at baseline, on cycle 4 day 1, and on cycle 7 day 1. Samples were obtained from an open-label, multicenter, first-in-human phase I dose-escalation trial of ivuxolimab. Adults with locally advanced or metastatic head and neck squamous cell, hepatocellular, melanoma or renal cell carcinoma were enrolled in the trial. Before TCR sequencing, CD4+ and CD8+ T cells were separately sorted from peripheral blood. The chain couples TRBV4-3 to TRBJ2-2, with a tentative D gene TRBD1 over 6 matching bases. The TCR was taken from an adult with an advanced solid tumor such as melanoma, head and neck, liver or kidney cancer. The sample consisted of CD4+ or CD8+ T cells sorted from blood, taken in a trial of the OX40 agonist ivuxolimab. The CDR3 reads CASSQDFQGLNTGELFF. The DNA sequence is TGCGCCAGCAGCCAAGATTTCCAGGGGTTGAACACCGGGGAGCTGTTTTTT.